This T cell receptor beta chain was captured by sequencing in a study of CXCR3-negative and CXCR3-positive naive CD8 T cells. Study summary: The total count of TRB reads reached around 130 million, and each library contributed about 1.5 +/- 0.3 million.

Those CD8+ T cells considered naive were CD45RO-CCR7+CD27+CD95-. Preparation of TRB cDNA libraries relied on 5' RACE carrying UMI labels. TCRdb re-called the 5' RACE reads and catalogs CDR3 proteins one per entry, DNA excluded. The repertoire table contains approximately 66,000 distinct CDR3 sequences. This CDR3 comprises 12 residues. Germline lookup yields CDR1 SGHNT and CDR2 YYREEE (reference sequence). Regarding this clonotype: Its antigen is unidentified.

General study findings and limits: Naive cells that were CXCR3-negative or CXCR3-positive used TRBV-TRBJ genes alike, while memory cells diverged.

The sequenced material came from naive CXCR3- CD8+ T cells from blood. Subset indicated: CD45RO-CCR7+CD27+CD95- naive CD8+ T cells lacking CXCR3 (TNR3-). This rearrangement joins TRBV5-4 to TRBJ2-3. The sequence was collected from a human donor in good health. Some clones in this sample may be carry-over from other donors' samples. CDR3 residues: CASSRSTDTQYF.